This TCR beta chain was retrieved from a study of OX40 agonist ivuxolimab in advanced cancers. Background on the study: Patients were infused with ivuxolimab every 2 weeks at 0.01 to 10 mg/kg. Study outcomes and limitations: At doses 0.1 to 3.0 mg/kg, CD4+ and CD8+ clones expanded.

Some clones are missing from TCRdb's copy, which holds only in-frame ones; the method was immunoSEQ multiplex PCR. The sample has around 63,000 clones, around 91% seen once. Baseline was the first blood sampling point, followed by cycle 4 day 1 and cycle 7 day 1. This clone came up once. Its target is not known. V dropped 1 base and J dropped 8 bases, with 11 bases sitting between them. CDR1 and CDR2 from the germline V gene are LNHDA and SQIVND (reference sequence). This CDR3 has 14 amino acids. The sample in question was CD4+ or CD8+ T cells sorted from blood, obtained in a trial of the OX40 agonist ivuxolimab. This chain connects TRBV19 to TRBJ1-4, with no clear D. The TCR sequence derives from an adult with an advanced solid tumor such as melanoma, head and neck, liver or kidney cancer. The CDR3 DNA reads TGTGCCAGTAGTATAGGGGCCGCCAGCGAAAAACTGTTTTTT. It is translated as CASSIGAASEKLFF.